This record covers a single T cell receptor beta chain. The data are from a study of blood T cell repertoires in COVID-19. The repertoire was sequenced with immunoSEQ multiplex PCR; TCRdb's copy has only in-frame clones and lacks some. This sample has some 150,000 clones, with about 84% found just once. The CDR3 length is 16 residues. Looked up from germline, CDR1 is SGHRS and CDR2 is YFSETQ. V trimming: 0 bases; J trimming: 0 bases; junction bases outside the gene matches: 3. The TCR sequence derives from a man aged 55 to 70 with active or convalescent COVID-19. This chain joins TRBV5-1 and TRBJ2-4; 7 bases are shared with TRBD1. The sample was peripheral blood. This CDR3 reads CASSLDRGLAKNIQYF. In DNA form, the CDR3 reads TGCGCCAGCAGCTTGGACAGGGGCCTAGCCAAAAACATTCAGTACTTC.